These 8 T cell receptor beta chains were all obtained from the same sample, sequenced in a study of T cell changes during pregnancy in multiple sclerosis. Generated by immunoSEQ multiplex PCR, the TCRdb table keeps only in-frame clones and is missing some. This sample yields 15,000 to 20,000 clones, of which approximately 89% are seen a single time; over 4.5% belongs to the top ten. The specimen comprised CD8+ T cells from peripheral blood mononuclear cells, sampled after pregnancy. Receptor source: a female donor in good health, enrolled as a control in a pregnancy study.

This chain joins TRBV18 and TRBJ2-4; 8 bases are a match to TRBD1. In germline, CDR1 is KGHSH, CDR2 LQKENI. The V and J ends lost 2 bases and 5 bases, in that order; junction bases with no gene match: 11. This CDR3 spans 17 amino acids. The CDR3 DNA reads as TGTGCCAGCTCACCATATGTCAGGGGGCCCCTCGAAAACATTCAGTACTTC. It codes for CASSPYVRGPLENIQYF.

The V and J genes are TRBV7-2 and TRBJ2-6; 7 bases fit TRBD2. The germline gives CDR1 SGHTA, CDR2 FQGNSA. The CDR3 runs to 17 residues. Trimming removed 5 bases from V and 2 bases from J; junction bases left unmatched: 9. CDR3 in DNA: TGTGCCAGCAGCCAAGGGGTGGGGAGGGCTGGGGCCAACGTCCTGACTTTC. It translates to CASSQGVGRAGANVLTF.

Here the CDR3 reads CASSPWTSGGALNEQFF. The CDR3 DNA follows: TGTGCCAGTAGTCCTTGGACTAGCGGGGGGGCCTTAAATGAGCAGTTCTTC. The chain recombines TRBV19 with TRBJ2-1; 15 positions agree with TRBD2. CDR1 and CDR2 from the germline V gene are LNHDA and SQIVND (reference sequence). The CDR3 loop spans 17 amino acids. V shed 5 bases, J shed 7 bases, and the junction held 9 bases outside the gene matches.

The CDR3 sequence: CASSLGMTQNTEAFF. The CDR3 nucleotides read TGTGCCAGCAGCTTAGGGATGACACAGAACACTGAAGCTTTCTTT. The V call is TRBV7-9, the J call TRBJ1-1, with no clear D. The germline V gene has CDR1 SEHNR and CDR2 FQNEAQ (reference sequence). This CDR3 has 15 residues. Trimming left V 1 base short and J 1 base short, with 10 bases between.

This clone was recorded once. The chain has TRBV6-1 and TRBJ1-1, with TRBD1 as a possible D gene (6 bases). With 3 bases removed from V and 0 bases from J, the gap between germline ends came to 17 bases. CDR1 MNHNS and CDR2 SASEGT come from the germline V gene. The CDR3 sequence is 17 residues long. CDR3 sequence: CASSDGGHPSMNTEAFF. The DNA for the CDR3 is TGTGCCAGCAGTGATGGGGGCCACCCTTCCATGAACACTGAAGCTTTCTTT.

V gene TRBV6-1 combines with J gene TRBJ1-1; D gene ambiguous. Trimming pared 5 bases from V and 5 bases from J, leaving 15 bases between. Germline V gives CDR1 MNHNS, CDR2 SASEGT. The CDR3 has 14 residues. The CDR3 DNA reads as TGTGCCAGCAGTAGACGGACCCCGGGGACTGAAGCTTTCTTT. Protein sequence: CASSRRTPGTEAFF.

The J gene is TRBJ1-5, the V gene TRBV5-6; 7 bases are a match to TRBD1. There are 15 residues in the CDR3. The germline V gene has CDR1 SGHDT and CDR2 YYEEEE. Unmatched junction bases numbered 5, after V lost 4 bases and J lost 1 base. The CDR3 coding sequence is TGTGCCAGCAGCAGTCAGGGGGAGAGCAATCAGCCCCAGCATTTT. Protein: CASSSQGESNQPQHF.

The V gene is TRBV5-5, the J gene TRBJ2-3, with 8 bases matching TRBD2. Trimming at V came to 1 base and at J to 2 bases, leaving 6 bases not matched to a gene. CDR3 length equals 16 residues. Germline loops: CDR1 SGHKS, CDR2 YYEKEE (reference sequence). The CDR3 region is CASSLWLAGNTDTQYF. The CDR3 bases are TGTGCCAGCAGCTTGTGGCTAGCGGGTAACACAGATACGCAGTATTTT.